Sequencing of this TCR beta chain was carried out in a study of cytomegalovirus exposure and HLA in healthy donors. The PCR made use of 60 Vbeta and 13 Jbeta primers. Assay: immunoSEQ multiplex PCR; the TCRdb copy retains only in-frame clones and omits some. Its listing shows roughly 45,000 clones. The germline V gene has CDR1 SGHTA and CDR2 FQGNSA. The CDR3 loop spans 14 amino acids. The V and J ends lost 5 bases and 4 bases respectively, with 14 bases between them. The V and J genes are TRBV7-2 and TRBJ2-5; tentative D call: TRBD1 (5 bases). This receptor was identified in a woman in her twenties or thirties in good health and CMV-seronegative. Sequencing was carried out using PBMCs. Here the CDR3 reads CASSTGRGGETQYF. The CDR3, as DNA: TGTGCCAGCAGCACCGGAAGGGGCGGAGAGACCCAGTACTTC.